Described below is a single TCR beta chain sequence and its context. Its target is unknown. These data belong to a study of PD-1 blockade in classical Hodgkin lymphoma. Study-level findings and limits: Before treatment, TCR diversity in newly diagnosed patients was reportedly lower than in healthy donors.

Germline assignment: CDR1 LGHNA and CDR2 YSLEER. V lost 0 bases to trimming and J lost 6 bases; unmatched junction nucleotides: 4. The CDR3 length is 14 residues. Clones were read by immunoSEQ multiplex PCR, and TCRdb kept only the in-frame ones, dropping some. The sample includes 3,500 to 4,000 clones, over 65% of them seen just once. Time point reported: cycle 4 day 1 (C4D1), after less than seven weeks of nivolumab. In every patient, relapse followed autologous stem cell transplantation, while exposure to brentuximab vedotin differed. Investigators obtained CD8+ T cells from thawed PBMCs by magnetic negative selection.

This receptor was taken from a human donor with classical Hodgkin lymphoma. This sample comprised CD8+ T cells from blood, obtained before the fourth cycle of nivolumab. The rearrangement uses TRBV4-3 and TRBJ1-2; 7 bases fit TRBD1. CDR3 region: CASSQDVTGDGYTF. CDR3 nucleotide sequence: TGCGCCAGCAGCCAAGATGTAACAGGGGATGGCTACACCTTC.